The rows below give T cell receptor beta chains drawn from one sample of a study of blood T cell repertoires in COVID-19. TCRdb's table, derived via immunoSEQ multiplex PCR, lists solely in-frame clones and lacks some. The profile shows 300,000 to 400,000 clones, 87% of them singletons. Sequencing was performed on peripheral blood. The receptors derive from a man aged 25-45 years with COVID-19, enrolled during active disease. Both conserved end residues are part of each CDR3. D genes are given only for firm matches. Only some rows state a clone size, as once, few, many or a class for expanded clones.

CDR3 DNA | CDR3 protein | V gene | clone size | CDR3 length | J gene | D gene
TGTGCCAGCAGCTTGTTACAGCCGCTGAACACTGAAGCTTTCTTT | CASSLLQPLNTEAFF | TRBV11-1 | NA | 15 | TRBJ1-1 | NA
TGTGCCAGCAGCTTATCCTTAGCGGGAGGGCCGGTTGAGCAGTTCTTC | CASSLSLAGGPVEQFF | TRBV7-3 | NA | 16 | TRBJ2-1 | TRBD2
TGTGCCAGCAGCCAACTAAGACAGGGCGAGGGGTACACCTTC | CASSQLRQGEGYTF | TRBV3-1/TRBV3-2 | NA | 14 | TRBJ1-2 | TRBD1
TGCGCCAGCAGCTTGGGTTATGGGACAGGGGACACTGAAGCTTTCTTT | CASSLGYGTGDTEAFF | TRBV5-1 | NA | 16 | TRBJ1-1 | TRBD1
TGTGCCAGCAGTTGGGACAGGGATCAGCCCCAGCATTTT | CASSWDRDQPQHF | TRBV12-3/TRBV12-4 | NA | 13 | TRBJ1-5 | TRBD1
TGTGCCAGCAGTGGAGGAGCGTACAATCATGAGCAGTTCTTC | CASSGGAYNHEQFF | TRBV2 | NA | 14 | TRBJ2-1 | NA
TGCGCCAGCAGCCGTCAAGGGACTAGCGGGTCTGGTGAGCAGTTCTTC | CASSRQGTSGSGEQFF | TRBV4-3 | once | 16 | TRBJ2-1 | TRBD2
TGCGCCAGCAGCCAGTCAGCCGGGGACGAGCAGTACTTC | CASSQSAGDEQYF | TRBV4-1 | NA | 13 | TRBJ2-7 | NA
TGCGCCAGCAGCTTGGCACAGGGGGATCACTATGGCTACACCTTC | CASSLAQGDHYGYTF | TRBV5-1 | NA | 15 | TRBJ1-2 | TRBD1
TGTGCCAGCAGGTCCGGAGTGGCGAACACTGAAGCTTTCTTT | CASRSGVANTEAFF | TRBV6-5 | NA | 14 | TRBJ1-1 | NA
TGTGCCAGCAGCCCCCCCCGGGGGGGGATCACAGATACGCAGTATTTT | CASSPPRGGITDTQYF | TRBV9 | NA | 16 | TRBJ2-3 | TRBD2
TGTGCCAGCAGTTCCTACAGGGGGCGGGTTAGATATGGCTACACCTTC | CASSSYRGRVRYGYTF | TRBV6-2/TRBV6-3 | NA | 16 | TRBJ1-2 | TRBD1
TGTGCCAGCAGCTTGCAGTTAAGCTCCTACGAGCAGTACTTC | CASSLQLSSYEQYF | TRBV5-6 | once | 14 | TRBJ2-7 | NA
TGTGCCAGCAGTTCCGCGGGGGGGCCTGAGACCCAGTACTTC | CASSSAGGPETQYF | TRBV6-5 | NA | 14 | TRBJ2-5 | TRBD2